The TCR beta chain described here comes from a study of radiation and T cells in renal cell carcinoma. The study, taken as a whole, reports: Without pretreatment biopsies, baseline tumor clonotype presence was undetermined.

A few counts support this clone. Its antigen is currently unknown. Time point noted: baseline pretreatment blood. Treatment given: 15 Gy SBRT to primary tumor, nephrectomy 4 weeks later. The tumor was a clear cell renal cell carcinoma. V was pared by 6 bases and J by 6 bases, with 5 bases of the junction left unmatched. CDR3 length: 13 amino acids. From germline, CDR1 is SGHRS and CDR2 YFSETQ. Libraries were prepared by immunoSEQ multiplex PCR; TCRdb keeps only in-frame clonotypes and omits some of them. The sample lists about 140,000 clones; roughly 83% were seen once. J is TRBJ2-3 and V is TRBV5-1; TRBD2 aligns across 9 bases. The clonotype originates from a woman aged 50 to 60 with renal cell carcinoma. Here the sequenced sample was blood, taken from a patient whose treatment included radiotherapy and nephrectomy. The CDR3 DNA follows: TGCGCCAGCAAGGGCGGGGGGGCCGATACGCAGTATTTT. Residues: CASKGGGADTQYF. The variable domain in full, with the rest retrieved from reference TRBV5-1 and TRBJ2-3, is KAGVTQTPRYLIKTRGQQVTLSCSPISGHRSVSWYQQTPGQGLQFLFEYFSETQRNKGNFPGRFSGRQFSNSRSEMNVSTLELGDSALYLCASKGGGADTQYFGPGTRLTVL.